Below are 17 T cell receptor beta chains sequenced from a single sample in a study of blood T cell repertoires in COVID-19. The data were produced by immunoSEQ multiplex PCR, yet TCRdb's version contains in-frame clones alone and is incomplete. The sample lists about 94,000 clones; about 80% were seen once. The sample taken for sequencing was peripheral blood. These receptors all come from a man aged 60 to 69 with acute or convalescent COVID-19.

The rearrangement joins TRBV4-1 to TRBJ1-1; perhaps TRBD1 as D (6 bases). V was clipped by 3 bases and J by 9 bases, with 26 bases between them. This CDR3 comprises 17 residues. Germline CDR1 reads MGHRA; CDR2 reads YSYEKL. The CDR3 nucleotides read TGCGCCAGCAGCCATCCCTGGGGACAAGGGATCCCTTTTCAAGCTTTCTTT. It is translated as CASSHPWGQGIPFQAFF.

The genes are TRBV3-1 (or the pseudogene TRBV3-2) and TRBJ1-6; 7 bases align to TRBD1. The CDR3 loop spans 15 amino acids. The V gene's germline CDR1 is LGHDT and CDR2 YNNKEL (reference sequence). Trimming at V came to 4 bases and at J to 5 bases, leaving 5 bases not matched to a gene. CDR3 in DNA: TGTGCCAGCAGCCTGGTGGGGACAGATAATTCACCCCTCCACTTT. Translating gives CASSLVGTDNSPLHF.

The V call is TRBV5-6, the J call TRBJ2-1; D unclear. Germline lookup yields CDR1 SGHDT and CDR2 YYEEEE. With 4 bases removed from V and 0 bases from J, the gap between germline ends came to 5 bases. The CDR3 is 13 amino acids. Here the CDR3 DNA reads TGTGCCAGCAGCCCGGTCTCCTACAATGAGCAGTTCTTC. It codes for CASSPVSYNEQFF.

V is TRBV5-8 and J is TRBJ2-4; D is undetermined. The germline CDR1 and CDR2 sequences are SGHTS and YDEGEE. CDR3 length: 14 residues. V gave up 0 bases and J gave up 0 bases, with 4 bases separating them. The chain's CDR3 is CASSLGLAKNIQYF. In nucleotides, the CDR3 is TGTGCCAGCAGCTTGGGACTAGCCAAAAACATTCAGTACTTC.

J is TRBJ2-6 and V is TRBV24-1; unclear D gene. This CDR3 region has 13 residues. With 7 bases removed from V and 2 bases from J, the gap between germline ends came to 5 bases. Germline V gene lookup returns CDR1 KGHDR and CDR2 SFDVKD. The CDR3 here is CATSFTGANVLTF. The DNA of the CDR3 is TGTGCCACCAGCTTTACTGGGGCCAACGTCCTGACTTTC.

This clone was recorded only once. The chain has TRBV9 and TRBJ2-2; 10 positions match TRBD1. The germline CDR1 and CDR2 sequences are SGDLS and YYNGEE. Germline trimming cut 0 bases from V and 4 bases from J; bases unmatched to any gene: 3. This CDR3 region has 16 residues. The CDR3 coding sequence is TGTGCCAGCAGCGTAGACGGGACAGGGGCCACCGGGGAGCTGTTTTTT. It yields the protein CASSVDGTGATGELFF.

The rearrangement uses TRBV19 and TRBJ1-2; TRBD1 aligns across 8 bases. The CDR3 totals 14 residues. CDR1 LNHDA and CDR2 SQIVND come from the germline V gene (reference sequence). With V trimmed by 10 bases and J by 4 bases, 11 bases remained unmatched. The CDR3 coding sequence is TGTGCCACCCTCGATCCGGGACAGGCCTATGGCTACACCTTC. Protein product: CATLDPGQAYGYTF.

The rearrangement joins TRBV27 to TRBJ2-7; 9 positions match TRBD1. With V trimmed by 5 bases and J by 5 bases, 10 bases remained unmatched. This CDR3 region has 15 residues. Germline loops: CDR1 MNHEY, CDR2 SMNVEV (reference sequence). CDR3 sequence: CASSPSGTGSDEQYF. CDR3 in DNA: TGTGCCAGCAGTCCCTCCGGGACAGGGTCCGACGAGCAGTACTTC.

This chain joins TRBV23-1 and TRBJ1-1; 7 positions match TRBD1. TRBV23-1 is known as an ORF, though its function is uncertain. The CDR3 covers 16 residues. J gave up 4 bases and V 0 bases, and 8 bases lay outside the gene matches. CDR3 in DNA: TGCGCCAGCAGTCAATCCGCGGAGGGGGCTAGCACTGAAGCTTTCTTT. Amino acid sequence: CASSQSAEGASTEAFF.

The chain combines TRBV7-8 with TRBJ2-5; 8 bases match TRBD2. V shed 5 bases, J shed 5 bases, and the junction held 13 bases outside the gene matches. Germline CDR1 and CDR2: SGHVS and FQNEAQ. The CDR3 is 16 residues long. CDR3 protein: CASSPLPSSGAETQYF. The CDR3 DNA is TGTGCCAGCAGCCCCCTCCCGAGTAGCGGGGCGGAGACCCAGTACTTC.

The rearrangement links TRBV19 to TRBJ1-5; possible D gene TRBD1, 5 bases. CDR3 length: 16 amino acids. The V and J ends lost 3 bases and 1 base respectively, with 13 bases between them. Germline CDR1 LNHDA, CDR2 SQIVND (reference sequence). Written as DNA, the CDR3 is TGTGCCAGTAGTATCCTCGGGGGGACGAGCAATCAGCCCCAGCATTTT. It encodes CASSILGGTSNQPQHF. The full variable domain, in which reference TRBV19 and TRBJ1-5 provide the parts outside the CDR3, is DGGITQSPKYLFRKEGQNVTLSCEQNLNHDAMYWYRQDPGQGLRLIYYSQIVNDFQKGDIAEGYSVSREKKESFPLTVTSAQKNPTAFYLCASSILGGTSNQPQHFGDGTRLSIL.

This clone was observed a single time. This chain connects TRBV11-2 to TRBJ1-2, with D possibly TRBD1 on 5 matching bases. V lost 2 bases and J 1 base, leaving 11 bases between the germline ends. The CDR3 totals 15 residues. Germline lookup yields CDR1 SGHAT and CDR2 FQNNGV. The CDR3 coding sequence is TGTGCCAGCAGCTTAATGGGGCTTTTTAACTATGGCTACACCTTC. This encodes CASSLMGLFNYGYTF.

The CDR3 spells CASSLSSRQGTNEKLFF. CDR3 sequence (DNA): TGTGCCAGCAGCTTATCCTCCCGACAGGGGACTAATGAAAAACTGTTTTTT. The J gene is TRBJ1-4, the V gene TRBV7-8; 8 nucleotides match TRBD1. CDR1 is SGHVS, CDR2 FQNEAQ, per germline. V was clipped by 2 bases and J by 2 bases; unmatched bases: 7. This CDR3 region has 17 residues.

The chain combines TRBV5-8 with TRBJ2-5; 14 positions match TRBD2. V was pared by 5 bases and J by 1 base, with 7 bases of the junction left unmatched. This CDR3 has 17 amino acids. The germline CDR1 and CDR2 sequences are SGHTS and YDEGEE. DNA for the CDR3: TGTGCCAGCAGACCTGGACTAGCGGGGGGCGGCCAAGAGACCCAGTACTTC. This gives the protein CASRPGLAGGGQETQYF.

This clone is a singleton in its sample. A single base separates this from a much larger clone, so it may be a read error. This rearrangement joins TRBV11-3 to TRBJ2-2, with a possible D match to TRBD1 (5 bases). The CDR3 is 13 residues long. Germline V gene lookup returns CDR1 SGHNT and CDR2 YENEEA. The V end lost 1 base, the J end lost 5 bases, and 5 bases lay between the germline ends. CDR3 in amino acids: CASSLAGTGELFF. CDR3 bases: TGTGCCAGCAGCTTAGCAGGGACCGGGGAGCTGTTTTTT.

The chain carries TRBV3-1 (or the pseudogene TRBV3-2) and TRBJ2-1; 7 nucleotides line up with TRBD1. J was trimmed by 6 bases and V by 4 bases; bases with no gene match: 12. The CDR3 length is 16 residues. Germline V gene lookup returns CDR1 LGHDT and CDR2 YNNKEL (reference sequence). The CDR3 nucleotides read TGTGCCAGCAGCCCAAGAGAGGGGGCGGGTTCCAATGAGCAGTTCTTC. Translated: CASSPREGAGSNEQFF.

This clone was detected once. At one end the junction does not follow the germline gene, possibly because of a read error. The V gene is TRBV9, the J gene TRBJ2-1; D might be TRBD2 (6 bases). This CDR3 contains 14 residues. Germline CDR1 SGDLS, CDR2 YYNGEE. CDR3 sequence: CASSETTSYTEQFF. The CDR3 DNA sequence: TGTGCCAGCAGTGAAACGACTAGTTACACTGAGCAGTTCTTC.